Presented here are 5 T cell receptor beta chains from one specimen sequenced in a study of lymphopenia after photon versus proton radiotherapy. Libraries were prepared by immunoSEQ multiplex PCR; TCRdb keeps only in-frame clonotypes and omits some of them. The repertoire holds around 20,000 clones, with over 80% as singletons. Sequences were derived from peripheral blood, sampled from a patient treated with photon-based radiotherapy. All receptors come from a man aged 55 to 70 with pancreatic cancer.

The V call is TRBV5-5, the J call TRBJ2-5, with TRBD2 as a possible D gene (5 bases). The CDR3 length is 15 residues. Trimming shortened V by 4 bases and J by 5 bases, and 18 bases separated the two germline ends. The germline V gene has CDR1 SGHKS and CDR2 YYEKEE (reference sequence). The CDR3 here is CASSPRQGREETQYF. In DNA, the CDR3 is TGTGCCAGCAGCCCCCGTCAAGGAAGGGAGGAGACCCAGTACTTC.

This CDR3 is CASSALGGRNTEAFF. The CDR3 nucleotides are TGCGCCAGCAGCGCCCTCGGGGGCCGGAACACTGAAGCTTTCTTT. The rearrangement links TRBV5-1 to TRBJ1-1; D is possibly TRBD1 (6 bases). Germline CDR1 SGHRS, CDR2 YFSETQ. Trimming cost V 4 bases and J 1 base, with 14 bases left between them. The CDR3 spans 15 residues.

The rearrangement uses TRBV6-1 and TRBJ2-3; no clear D. Trimming removed 6 bases at V and 4 bases at J, with 11 bases between. Germline V gene lookup returns CDR1 MNHNS and CDR2 SASEGT. CDR3 length: 13 amino acids. The CDR3 coding sequence is TGTGCCAGCAGCCCAGGTCCGGCAGATACGCAGTATTTT. It is translated as CASSPGPADTQYF.

The rearrangement uses TRBV7-2 and TRBJ2-3; D not certain. The CDR3 sequence is 15 residues long. Germline V lookup: CDR1 SGHTA, CDR2 FQGNSA. The ends were cut back, 0 bases at V and 4 bases at J, with 11 bases in the middle. The CDR3 loop reads CASSLARNRPDTQYF. CDR3 coding DNA: TGTGCCAGCAGCTTAGCGCGAAACAGACCAGATACGCAGTATTTT.

The chain has TRBV29-1 and TRBJ1-1; possible D gene TRBD1, 6 bases. Trimming removed 7 bases at V and 0 bases at J, with 9 bases between. The CDR3 covers 12 residues. CDR1 and CDR2 (germline): SQVTM, ANQGSEA. CDR3 sequence reads: CSGGGMNTEAFF. The CDR3 bases are TGCAGCGGAGGGGGGATGAACACTGAAGCTTTCTTT.